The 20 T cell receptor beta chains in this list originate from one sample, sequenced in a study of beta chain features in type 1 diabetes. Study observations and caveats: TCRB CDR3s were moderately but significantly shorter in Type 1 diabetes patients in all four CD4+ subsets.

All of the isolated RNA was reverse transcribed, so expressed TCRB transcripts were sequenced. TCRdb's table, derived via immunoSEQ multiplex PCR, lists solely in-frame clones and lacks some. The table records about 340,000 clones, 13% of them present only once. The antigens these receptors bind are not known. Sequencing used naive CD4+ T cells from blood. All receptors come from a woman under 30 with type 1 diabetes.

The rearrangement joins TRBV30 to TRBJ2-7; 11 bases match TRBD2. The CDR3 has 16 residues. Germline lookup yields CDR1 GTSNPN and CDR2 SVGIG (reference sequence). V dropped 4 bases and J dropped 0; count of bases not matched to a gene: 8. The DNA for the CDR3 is TGTGCCTGGAAAACCCTTACTAGCGGGAGCTCCTACGAGCAGTACTTC. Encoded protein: CAWKTLTSGSSYEQYF.

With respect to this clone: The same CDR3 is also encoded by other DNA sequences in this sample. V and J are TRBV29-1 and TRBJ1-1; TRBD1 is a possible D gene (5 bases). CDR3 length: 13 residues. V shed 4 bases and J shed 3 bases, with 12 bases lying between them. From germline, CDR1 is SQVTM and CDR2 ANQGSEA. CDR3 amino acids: CSVARGRDTEAFF. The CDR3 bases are TGCAGCGTTGCGCGGGGCAGGGACACTGAAGCTTTCTTT.

This chain's CDR3 is CASSHGQGWDIQYF. Written as DNA, the CDR3 is TGTGCCAGCAGCCATGGACAGGGTTGGGACATTCAGTACTTC. V usage is TRBV11-2 and J usage is TRBJ2-4; 8 bases are shared with TRBD1. J lost 8 bases, V lost 5 bases, and 8 bases had no gene match. Germline loops: CDR1 SGHAT, CDR2 FQNNGV. This CDR3 has 14 residues.

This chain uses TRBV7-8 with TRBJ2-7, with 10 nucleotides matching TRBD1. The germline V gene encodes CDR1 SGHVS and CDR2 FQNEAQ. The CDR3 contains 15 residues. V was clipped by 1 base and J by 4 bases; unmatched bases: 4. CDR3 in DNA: TGTGCCAGCAGCTTAGGGGACAGGGGAATTTACGAGCAGTACGTC. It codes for CASSLGDRGIYEQYV.

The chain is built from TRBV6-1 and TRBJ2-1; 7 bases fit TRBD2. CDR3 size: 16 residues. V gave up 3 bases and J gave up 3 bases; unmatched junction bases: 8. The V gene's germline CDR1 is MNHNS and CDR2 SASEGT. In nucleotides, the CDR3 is TGTGCCAGCAGTGACCCGACTAGCAGCAACTACAATGAGCAGTTCTTC. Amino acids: CASSDPTSSNYNEQFF.

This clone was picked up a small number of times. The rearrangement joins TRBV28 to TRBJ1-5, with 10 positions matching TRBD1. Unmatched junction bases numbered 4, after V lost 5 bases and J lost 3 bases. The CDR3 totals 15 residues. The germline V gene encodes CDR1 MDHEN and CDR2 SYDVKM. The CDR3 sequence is CASSVGTGVNQPQHF. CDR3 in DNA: TGTGCCAGCAGTGTCGGGACAGGGGTCAATCAGCCCCAGCATTTT. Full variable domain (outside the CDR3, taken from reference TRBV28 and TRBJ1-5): DVKVTQSSRYLVKRTGEKVFLECVQDMDHENMFWYRQDPGLGLRLIYFSYDVKMKEKGDIPEGYSVSREKKERFSLILESASTNQTSMYLCASSVGTGVNQPQHFGDGTRLSIL.

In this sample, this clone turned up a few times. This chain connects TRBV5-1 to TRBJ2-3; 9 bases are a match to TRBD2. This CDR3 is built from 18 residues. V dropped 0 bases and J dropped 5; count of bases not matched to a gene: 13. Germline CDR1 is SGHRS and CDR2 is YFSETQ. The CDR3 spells CASSLVSGRRIVQDTQYF. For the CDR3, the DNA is TGCGCCAGCAGCTTGGTAAGCGGGAGGAGGATTGTACAAGATACGCAGTATTTT.

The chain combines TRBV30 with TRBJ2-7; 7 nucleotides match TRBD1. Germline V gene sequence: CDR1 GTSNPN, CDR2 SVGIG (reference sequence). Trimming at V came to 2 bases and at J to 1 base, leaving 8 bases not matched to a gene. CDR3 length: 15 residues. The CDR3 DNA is TGTGCCTGGAGTATCTGGGACAGTCCTTCCTACGAGCAGTACTTC. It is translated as CAWSIWDSPSYEQYF.

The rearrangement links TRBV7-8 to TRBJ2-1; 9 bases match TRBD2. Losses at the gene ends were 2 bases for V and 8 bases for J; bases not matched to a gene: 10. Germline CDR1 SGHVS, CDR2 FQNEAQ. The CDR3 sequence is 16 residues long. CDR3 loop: CASSLSSGIMGYEQFF. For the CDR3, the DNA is TGTGCCAGCAGCTTATCTAGCGGGATTATGGGCTATGAGCAGTTCTTC.

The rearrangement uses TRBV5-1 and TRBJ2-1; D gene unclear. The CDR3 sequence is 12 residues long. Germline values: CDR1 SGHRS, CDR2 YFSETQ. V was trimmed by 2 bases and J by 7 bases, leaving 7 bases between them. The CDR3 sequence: CASSFSTNEQFF. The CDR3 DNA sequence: TGCGCCAGCAGCTTTTCGACAAATGAGCAGTTCTTC.

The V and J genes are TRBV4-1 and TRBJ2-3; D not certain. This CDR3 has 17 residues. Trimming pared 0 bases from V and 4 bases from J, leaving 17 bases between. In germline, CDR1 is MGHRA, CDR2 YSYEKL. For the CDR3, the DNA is TGCGCCAGCAGCCAAGAATCCGCTGCGTACTTGGCAGATACGCAGTATTTT. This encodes CASSQESAAYLADTQYF.

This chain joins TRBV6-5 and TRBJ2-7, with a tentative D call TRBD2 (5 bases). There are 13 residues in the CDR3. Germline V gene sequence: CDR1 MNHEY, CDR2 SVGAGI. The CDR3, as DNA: TGTGCCAGCAGTTACCATCCTAGTAACGGACTGGACGTC. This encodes CASSYHPSNGLDV.

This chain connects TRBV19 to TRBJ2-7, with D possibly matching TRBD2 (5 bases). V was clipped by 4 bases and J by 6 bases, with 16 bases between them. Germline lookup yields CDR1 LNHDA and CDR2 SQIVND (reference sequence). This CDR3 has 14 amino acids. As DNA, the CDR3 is TGTGCCAGTAGTACCGGGATTTCTAGCCTCGAGCAGTACTTC. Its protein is CASSTGISSLEQYF. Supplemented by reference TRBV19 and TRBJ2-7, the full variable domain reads DGGITQSPKYLFRKEGQNVTLSCEQNLNHDAMYWYRQDPGQGLRLIYYSQIVNDFQKGDIAEGYSVSREKKESFPLTVTSAQKNPTAFYLCASSTGISSLEQYFGPGTRLTVT.

The CDR3 DNA follows: TGTGCCTGGAGTCCCGCAGACAGGGAAGTGAGAAGGATGGGTATCCCGGTGCCCCAGCATTTT. This gives the protein CAWSPADREVRRMGIPVPQHF. The chain employs TRBV30 and TRBJ1-5; 7 positions agree with TRBD1. V lost 2 bases, J lost 9 bases, and 31 bases stayed unmatched. CDR1 is GTSNPN, CDR2 SVGIG, per germline (reference sequence). The CDR3 spans 21 residues.

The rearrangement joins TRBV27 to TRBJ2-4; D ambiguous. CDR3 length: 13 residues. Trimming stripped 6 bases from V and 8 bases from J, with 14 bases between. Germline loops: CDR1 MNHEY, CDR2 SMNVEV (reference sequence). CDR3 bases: TGTGCCAGCAGGGAGACCATGGGTCACATTCAGTACTTC. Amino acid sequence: CASRETMGHIQYF.

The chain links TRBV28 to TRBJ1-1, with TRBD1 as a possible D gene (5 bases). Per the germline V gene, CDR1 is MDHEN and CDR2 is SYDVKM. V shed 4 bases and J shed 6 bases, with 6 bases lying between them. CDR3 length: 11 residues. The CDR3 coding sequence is TGTGCCAGCAGTTGGGGGGCTGAAGCTTTCTTT. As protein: CASSWGAEAFF.

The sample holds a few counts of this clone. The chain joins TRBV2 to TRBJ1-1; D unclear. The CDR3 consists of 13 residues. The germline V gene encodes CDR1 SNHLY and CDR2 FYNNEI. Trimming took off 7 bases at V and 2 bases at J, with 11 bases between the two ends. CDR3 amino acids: CASNLDINTEAFF. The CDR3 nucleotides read TGTGCCAGCAATTTAGACATTAACACTGAAGCTTTCTTT.

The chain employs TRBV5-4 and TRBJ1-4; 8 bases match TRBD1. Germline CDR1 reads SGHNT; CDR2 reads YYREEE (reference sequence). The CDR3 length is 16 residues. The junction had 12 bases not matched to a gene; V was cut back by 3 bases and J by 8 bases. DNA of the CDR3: TGTGCCAGCAGCTCGCAAGGACAGGGAGGAAGGGAAAAACTGTTTTTT. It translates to CASSSQGQGGREKLFF.

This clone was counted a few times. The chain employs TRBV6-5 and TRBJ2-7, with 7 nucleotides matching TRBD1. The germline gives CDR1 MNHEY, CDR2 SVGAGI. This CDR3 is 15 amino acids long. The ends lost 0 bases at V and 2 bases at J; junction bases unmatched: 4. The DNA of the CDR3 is TGTGCCAGCAGTTACTCGAGACAGGGAACCTACGAGCAGTACTTC. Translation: CASSYSRQGTYEQYF.

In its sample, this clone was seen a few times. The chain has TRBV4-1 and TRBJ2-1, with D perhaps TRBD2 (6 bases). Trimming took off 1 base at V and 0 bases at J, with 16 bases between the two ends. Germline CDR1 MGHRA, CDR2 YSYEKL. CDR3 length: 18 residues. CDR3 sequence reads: CASSQAGLPLSSYNEQFF. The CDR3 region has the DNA TGCGCCAGCAGCCAAGCGGGACTCCCCCTGAGCTCCTACAATGAGCAGTTCTTC.